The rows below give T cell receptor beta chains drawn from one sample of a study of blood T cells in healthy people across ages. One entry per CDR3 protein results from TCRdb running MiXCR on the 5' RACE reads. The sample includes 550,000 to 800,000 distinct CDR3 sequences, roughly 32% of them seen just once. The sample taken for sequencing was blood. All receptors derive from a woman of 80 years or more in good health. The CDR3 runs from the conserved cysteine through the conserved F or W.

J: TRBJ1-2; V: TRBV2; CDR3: CASTKGGMGDGYTF
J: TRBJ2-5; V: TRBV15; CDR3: CATSSSRTGREETQYF
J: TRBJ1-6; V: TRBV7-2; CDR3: CASSFPRDNSPLHF
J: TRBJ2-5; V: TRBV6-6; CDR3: CASSPDLAGGRNEQYF
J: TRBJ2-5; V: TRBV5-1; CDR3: CASSPERQQETQYF
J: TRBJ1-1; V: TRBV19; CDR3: CASREGILTGVNTEAFF
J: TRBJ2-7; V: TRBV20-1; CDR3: CSARDKGQPYEQYF
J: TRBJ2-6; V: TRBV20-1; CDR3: CSAPSGWGTGANVLTF
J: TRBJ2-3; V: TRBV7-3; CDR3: CASSSGGPPRGTDTQYF
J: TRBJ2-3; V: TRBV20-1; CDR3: CSARLGLAGLTDTQYF
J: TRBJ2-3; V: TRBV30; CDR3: CAWSRETGVGDTQYF
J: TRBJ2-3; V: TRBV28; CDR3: CANSTAGLGKDTQYF
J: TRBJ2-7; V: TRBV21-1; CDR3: CASTSYEQYF
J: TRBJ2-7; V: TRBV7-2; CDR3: CASSLALVRSYEQYF
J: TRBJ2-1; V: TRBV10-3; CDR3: CAISEFRSYNEQFF
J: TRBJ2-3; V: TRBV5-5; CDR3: CASSLAGALVGAQYF
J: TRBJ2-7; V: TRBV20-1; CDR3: CSASQWRGYEQYF
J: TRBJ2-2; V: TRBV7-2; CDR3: CASSGLAGGRGELFF
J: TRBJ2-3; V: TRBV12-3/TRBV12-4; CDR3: CASSGASTDAQYF
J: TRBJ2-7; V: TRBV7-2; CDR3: CASSPRVWTGPYEQYF
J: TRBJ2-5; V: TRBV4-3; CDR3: CASSQDLGGTSGQYF
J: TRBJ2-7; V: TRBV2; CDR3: CASSEDRAMIGLEQYF
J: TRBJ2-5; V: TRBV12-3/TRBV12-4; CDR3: CASSGRGLAHLPNNEQYF
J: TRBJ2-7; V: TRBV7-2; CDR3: CASSQTGLRYYEQYF
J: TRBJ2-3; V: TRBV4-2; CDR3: CASSRRDRGVTDTQYF
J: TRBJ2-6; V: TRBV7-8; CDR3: CASSLGVTVVAGANVLTF
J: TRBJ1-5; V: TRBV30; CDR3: CAWRGNTNQPQHF
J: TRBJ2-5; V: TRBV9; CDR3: CASSELSGGARETQYF
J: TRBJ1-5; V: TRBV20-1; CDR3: CSARPGAFNQPQHF
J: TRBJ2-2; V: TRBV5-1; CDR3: CASTHPPGELFF
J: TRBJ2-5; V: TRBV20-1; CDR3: CSASLRGSTGTQYF
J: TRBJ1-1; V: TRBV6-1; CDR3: CASSEEPEAFF
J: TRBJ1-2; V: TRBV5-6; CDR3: CASSFVWPGGAYEDF
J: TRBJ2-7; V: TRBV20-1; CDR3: CSAWTGTLGEQYF
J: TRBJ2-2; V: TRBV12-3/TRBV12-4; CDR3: CASTHLVAGGNTGELFF
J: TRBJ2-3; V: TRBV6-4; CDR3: CASRIGGSSTDTQYF
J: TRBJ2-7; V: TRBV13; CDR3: CASSRPGQTAYEQYF
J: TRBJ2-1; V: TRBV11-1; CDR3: CASSVTSAENNEQFF
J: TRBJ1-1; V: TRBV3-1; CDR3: CASSSVSLEAFF
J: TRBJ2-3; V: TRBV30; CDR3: CAWSRGQGATDTQYF
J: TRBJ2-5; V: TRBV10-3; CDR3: CAISERGLAGETQYF
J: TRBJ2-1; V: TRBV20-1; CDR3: CSARVDESSYNEQFF
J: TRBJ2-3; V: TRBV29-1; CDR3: CSVEDRPPPGDTQYF
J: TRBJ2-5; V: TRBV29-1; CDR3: CSVSRTSGRGETQYF
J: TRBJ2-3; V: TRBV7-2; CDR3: CASSRPGGTDTQYF
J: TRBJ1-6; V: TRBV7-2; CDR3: CASSLVLGSSPLHF
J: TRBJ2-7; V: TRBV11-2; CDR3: CASSIDLGQGVEQYF
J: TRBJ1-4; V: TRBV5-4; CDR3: CASSLPGREKLFF
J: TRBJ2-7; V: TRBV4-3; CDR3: CASSQGNGGQYEQYF
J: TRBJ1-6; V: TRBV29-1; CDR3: CSVGQAVGSPLHF
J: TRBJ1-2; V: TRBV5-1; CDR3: CASSARGGTDSAPNYGYTF
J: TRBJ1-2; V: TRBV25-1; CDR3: CASSAPGQGSGGYTF
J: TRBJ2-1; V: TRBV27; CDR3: CASSFRLAAYHEQFF